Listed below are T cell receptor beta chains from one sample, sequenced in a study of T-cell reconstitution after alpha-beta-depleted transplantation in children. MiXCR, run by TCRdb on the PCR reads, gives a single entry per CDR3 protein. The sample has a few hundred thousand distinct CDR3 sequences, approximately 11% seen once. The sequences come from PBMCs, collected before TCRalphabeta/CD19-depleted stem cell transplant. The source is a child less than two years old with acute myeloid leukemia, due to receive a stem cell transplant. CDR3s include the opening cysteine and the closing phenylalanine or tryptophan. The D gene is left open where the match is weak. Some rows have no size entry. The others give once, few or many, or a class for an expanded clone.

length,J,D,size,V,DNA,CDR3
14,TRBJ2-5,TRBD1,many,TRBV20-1,TGCAGTGCGACTCCGGGACAGGGACAAGAGACCCAGTACTTC,CSATPGQGQETQYF
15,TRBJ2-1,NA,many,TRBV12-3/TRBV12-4,TGTGCCAGCAGCATCGAGGGGTGGGGGTCGGATGAGCAGTTCTTC,CASSIEGWGSDEQFF
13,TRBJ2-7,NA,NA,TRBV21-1,TGTGCCAGCAGCTCCCCAAGGGCCTACGAGCAGTACTTC,CASSSPRAYEQYF
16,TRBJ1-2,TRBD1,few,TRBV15,TGTGCCACCAGCAGAGATCTTGAGGGACAGTTCACTGGCTACACCTTC,CATSRDLEGQFTGYTF
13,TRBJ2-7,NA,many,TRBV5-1,TGCGCCAGCAGCTTGGTCGGGGATTACGAGCAGTACTTC,CASSLVGDYEQYF
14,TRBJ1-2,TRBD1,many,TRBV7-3,TGTGCCAGCAGCCCAACAGGGGCCAGCTATGGCTACACCTTC,CASSPTGASYGYTF
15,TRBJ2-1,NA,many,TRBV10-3,TGTGCCATCAGTGAGTCGCGCGGGATTTACAATGAGCAGTTCTTC,CAISESRGIYNEQFF
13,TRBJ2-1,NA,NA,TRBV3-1,TGTGCCAGCAGCGCTCGGGAGCTCAATGAGCAGTTCTTC,CASSARELNEQFF
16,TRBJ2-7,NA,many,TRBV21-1,TGTGCCAGCAGCAATGAGAGTGGACAGAACTCCTACGAGCAGTACTTC,CASSNESGQNSYEQYF
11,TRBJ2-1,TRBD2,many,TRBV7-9,TGTGCCAGCGGGAGGGCAGAGGAGCAGTTCTTC,CASGRAEEQFF
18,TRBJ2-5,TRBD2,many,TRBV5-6,TGTGCCAGCAGCGAGATGACTAGCGGGAGGGCGGTCTCTGAGACCCAGTACTTC,CASSEMTSGRAVSETQYF
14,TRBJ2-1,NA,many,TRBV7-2,TGTGCCAGCAGTTTTGGTGCGCGGGGCCTGGTGCAGTTCTTC,CASSFGARGLVQFF
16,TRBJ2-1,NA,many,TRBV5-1,TGCGCCAGCAGCGTATCCAGGGGCGTAGACTACAATGAGCAGTTCTTC,CASSVSRGVDYNEQFF
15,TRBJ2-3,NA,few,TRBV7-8,TGTGCCAGCAGCTTAGCTAATCCCACAGGGAATACGCAGTATTTT,CASSLANPTGNTQYF
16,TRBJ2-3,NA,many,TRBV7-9,TGTGCCAGCAGCTTACGGAAACCCGCTAGCACAGATACGCAGTATTTT,CASSLRKPASTDTQYF
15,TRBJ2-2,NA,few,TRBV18,TGTGCCAGCTCACCACAGGGGCGAAACACCGGGGAGCTGTTTTTT,CASSPQGRNTGELFF
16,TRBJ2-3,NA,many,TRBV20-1,TGCAGTGCCCCCTCCCGGGGCAGGGAGGTGACAGATACGCAGTATTTT,CSAPSRGREVTDTQYF
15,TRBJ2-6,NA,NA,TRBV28,TGTGCCAGCTCTAGGGCCCCGGGGGGGGCCAACGTCCTGACTTTC,CASSRAPGGANVLTF
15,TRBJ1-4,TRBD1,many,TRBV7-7,TGTGCCAGCAGCCCACAACAGGGGGCGAACGAAAAACTGTTTTTT,CASSPQQGANEKLFF
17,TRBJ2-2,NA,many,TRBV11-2,TGTGCCAGCAGGTTTGGACTGTATGGGTCGAACACCGGGGAGCTGTTTTTT,CASRFGLYGSNTGELFF
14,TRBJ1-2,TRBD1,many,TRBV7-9,TGTGCCAGCAGCTTAGAAGGGACAGGGGTCGGCTACACCTTC,CASSLEGTGVGYTF
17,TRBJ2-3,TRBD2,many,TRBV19,TGTGCCAGTAGTGGCCTTAGCGGGAAAGGGGGTACAGATACGCAGTATTTT,CASSGLSGKGGTDTQYF
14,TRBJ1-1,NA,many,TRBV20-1,TGCAGTGCTAGGCGGGGGGCACTGAACACTGAAGCTTTCTTT,CSARRGALNTEAFF
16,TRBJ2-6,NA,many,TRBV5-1,TGCGCCAGCAGCCGGGGTGGGGAATCTGGGGCCAACGTCCTGACTTTC,CASSRGGESGANVLTF
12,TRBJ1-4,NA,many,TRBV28,TGTGCCAGCAGTGCGACTAATGAAAAACTGTTTTTT,CASSATNEKLFF
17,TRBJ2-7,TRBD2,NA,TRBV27,TGTGCCAGCAGTTCCGACCCAACCCAGCGGGGGCTGGGAGAGCAGTACTTC,CASSSDPTQRGLGEQYF
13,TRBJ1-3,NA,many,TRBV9,TGTGCCTCGAAAGGCCCCCCTGGAAACACCATATATTTT,CASKGPPGNTIYF
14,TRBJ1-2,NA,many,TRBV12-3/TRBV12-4,TGTGCCAGCACTTCCCCCGTGGGGGACTATGGCTACACCTTC,CASTSPVGDYGYTF